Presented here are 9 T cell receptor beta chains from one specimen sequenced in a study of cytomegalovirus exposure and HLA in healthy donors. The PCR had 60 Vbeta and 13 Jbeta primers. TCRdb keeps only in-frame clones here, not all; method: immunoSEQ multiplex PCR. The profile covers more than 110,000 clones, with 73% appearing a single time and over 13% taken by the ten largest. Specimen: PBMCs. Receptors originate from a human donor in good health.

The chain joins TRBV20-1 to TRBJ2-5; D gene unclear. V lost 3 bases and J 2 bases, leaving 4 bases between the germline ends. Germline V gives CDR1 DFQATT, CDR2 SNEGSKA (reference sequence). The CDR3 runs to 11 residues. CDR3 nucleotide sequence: TGCAGTGCTAGCAAACAAGAGACCCAGTACTTC. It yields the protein CSASKQETQYF.

As DNA, the CDR3 is TGTGCCAGTAGTATAGGGCAGGGGGCTTTCAATGAGCAGTTCTTC. Translating it yields CASSIGQGAFNEQFF. The rearrangement links TRBV19 to TRBJ2-1, with 8 bases matching TRBD1. After removal of 1 base from V and 6 bases from J, the junction contained 5 bases not matched to a gene. This CDR3 contains 15 residues. The V gene's germline CDR1 is LNHDA and CDR2 SQIVND (reference sequence).

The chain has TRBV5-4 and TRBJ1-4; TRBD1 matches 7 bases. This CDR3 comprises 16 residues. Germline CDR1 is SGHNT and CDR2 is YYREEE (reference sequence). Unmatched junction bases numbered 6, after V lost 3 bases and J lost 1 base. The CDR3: CASSSTGSETNEKLFF. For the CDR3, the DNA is TGTGCCAGCAGCTCGACAGGGTCTGAAACTAATGAAAAACTGTTTTTT.

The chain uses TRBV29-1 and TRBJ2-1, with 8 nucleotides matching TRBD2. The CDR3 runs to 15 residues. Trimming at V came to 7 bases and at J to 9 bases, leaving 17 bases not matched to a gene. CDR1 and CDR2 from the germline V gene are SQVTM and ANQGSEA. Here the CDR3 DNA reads TGCAGCGCGAGCGGGAGCATTACTACTACTGGTGAGCAGTTCTTC. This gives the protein CSASGSITTTGEQFF.

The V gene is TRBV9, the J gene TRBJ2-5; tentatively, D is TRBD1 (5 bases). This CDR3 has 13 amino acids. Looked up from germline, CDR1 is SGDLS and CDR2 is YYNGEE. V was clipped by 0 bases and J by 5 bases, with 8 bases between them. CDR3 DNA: TGTGCCAGCAGCGTAGCAGGGATGGAGACCCAGTACTTC. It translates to CASSVAGMETQYF. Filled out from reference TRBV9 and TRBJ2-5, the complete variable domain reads DSGVTQTPKHLITATGQRVTLRCSPRSGDLSVYWYQQSLDQGLQFLIQYYNGEERAKGNILERFSAQQFPDLHSELNLSSLELGDSALYFCASSVAGMETQYFGPGTRLLVL.

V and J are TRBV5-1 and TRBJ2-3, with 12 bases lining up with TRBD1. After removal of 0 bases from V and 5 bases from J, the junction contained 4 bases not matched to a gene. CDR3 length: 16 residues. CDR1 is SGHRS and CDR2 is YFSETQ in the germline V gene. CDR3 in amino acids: CASSLVGQGARDTQYF. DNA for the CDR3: TGCGCCAGCAGCTTGGTGGGACAGGGGGCGAGAGATACGCAGTATTTT.

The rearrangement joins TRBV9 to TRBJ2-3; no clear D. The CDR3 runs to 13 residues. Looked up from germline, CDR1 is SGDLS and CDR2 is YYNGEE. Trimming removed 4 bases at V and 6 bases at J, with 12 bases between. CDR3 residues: CASSPQQVDTQYF. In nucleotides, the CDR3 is TGTGCCAGCAGCCCGCAGCAGGTCGATACGCAGTATTTT.

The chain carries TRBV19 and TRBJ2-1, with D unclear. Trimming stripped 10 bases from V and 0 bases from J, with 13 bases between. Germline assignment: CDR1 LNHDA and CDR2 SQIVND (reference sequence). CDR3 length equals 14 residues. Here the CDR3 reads CATTSTDSYNEQFF. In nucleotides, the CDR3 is TGTGCCACTACCAGCACAGACTCCTACAATGAGCAGTTCTTC.

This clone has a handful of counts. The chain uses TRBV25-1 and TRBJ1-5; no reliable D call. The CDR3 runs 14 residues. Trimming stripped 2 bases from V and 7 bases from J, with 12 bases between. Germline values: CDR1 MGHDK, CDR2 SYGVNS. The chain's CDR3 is CASSEGGPGQPQHF. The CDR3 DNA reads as TGTGCCAGCAGTGAAGGAGGTCCTGGGCAGCCCCAGCATTTT.